Sequencing of this T cell receptor (beta chain) was carried out in a study of CD8+CD57+ T cells in acquired aplastic anemia. Study summary: Sorting CD4+ and CD8+ cells gave DNA averaging approximately 3 ug.

CDR1 SGHVS and CDR2 FQNEAQ come from the germline V gene. This CDR3 contains 19 residues. V trimming: 3 bases; J trimming: 4 bases; junction bases outside the gene matches: 14. In its sample, this clonotype was seen a few times. Genomic DNA was employed as the template in profiling TCR beta VDJ and CDR3. TCRdb recomputed calls from the reads with MiXCR, one row per CDR3 protein. Here the sample spans hundreds of thousands of distinct CDR3 sequences, 55% to 75% being singletons. This TCR was sampled from a human donor in good health, serving as a control. The sequencing input was sorted CD4+, CD8+, or CD8+CD57+ T cells (not recorded which) from PBMCs. V usage is TRBV7-8 and J usage is TRBJ2-1; TRBD2 agrees at 11 bases. Here the CDR3 reads CASSFFSGVSGGAYNEQFF. The CDR3, as DNA: TGTGCCAGCAGCTTTTTCTCTGGGGTTAGCGGGGGGGCGTACAATGAGCAGTTCTTC.